One and the same sample provided the 14 T cell receptor beta chains below, sequenced in a study of blood T cell repertoires in COVID-19. TCRdb keeps only in-frame clones here, not all; method: immunoSEQ multiplex PCR. The repertoire holds 150,000 or so clones, with approximately 85% as singletons. Sequencing used peripheral blood. The receptors were sampled from a woman aged 55-69 years with COVID-19, enrolled during active disease.

The CDR3, as DNA: TGTGCCAGCAGCCATGCTGGCAGGCGAAACTATGGCTACACCTTC. Translating it yields CASSHAGRRNYGYTF. V is TRBV3-1 (or the pseudogene TRBV3-2) and J is TRBJ1-2, with D unresolved. The CDR3 runs to 15 residues. V lost 3 bases, J lost 2 bases, and 13 bases lay in between. Germline CDR1 and CDR2: LGHDT and YNNKEL (reference sequence).

The V and J genes are TRBV5-1 and TRBJ2-7; D might be TRBD2 (6 bases). There are 14 residues in the CDR3. Germline V lookup: CDR1 SGHRS, CDR2 YFSETQ. V shed 4 bases and J shed 3 bases, with 14 bases lying between them. For the CDR3, the DNA is TGCGCCAGCAGCGCTGGAGGGCCTGTCTACGAGCAGTACTTC. Its translation: CASSAGGPVYEQYF.

The gene calls are TRBV3-1 (or the pseudogene TRBV3-2) and TRBJ1-5; D unresolved. The CDR3 loop spans 14 amino acids. CDR1 LGHDT and CDR2 YNNKEL come from the germline V gene (reference sequence). The ends were cut back, 0 bases at V and 7 bases at J, with 10 bases in the middle. CDR3 bases: TGTGCCAGCAGCCAAGAGGCAGGTGGGCAGCCCCAGCATTTT. Amino acid sequence: CASSQEAGGQPQHF.

This chain connects TRBV10-1 to TRBJ2-2, with D unresolved. Between the trimmed V and J ends, which lost 2 bases and 9 bases, there was a span of 4 bases. Germline CDR1 and CDR2: WNHNN and SYGVQD (reference sequence). This CDR3 comprises 11 residues. The CDR3, as DNA: TGCGCCAGCAGTGAGGGCTGGGAGCTGTTTTTT. Translated, it gives CASSEGWELFF.

V and J are TRBV25-1 and TRBJ1-4; D is unresolved. From germline, CDR1 is MGHDK and CDR2 SYGVNS. V gave up 1 base and J gave up 0 bases, with 9 bases separating them. The CDR3 covers 16 residues. CDR3 loop: CASSEWAGSTNEKLFF. CDR3 sequence (DNA): TGTGCCAGCAGTGAATGGGCAGGCTCAACTAATGAAAAACTGTTTTTT.

The V gene is TRBV3-1 (or the pseudogene TRBV3-2), the J gene TRBJ1-2; no clear D gene. Germline V gene lookup returns CDR1 LGHDT and CDR2 YNNKEL (reference sequence). The CDR3 extends over 17 amino acids. Trimming removed 0 bases at V and 0 bases at J, with 14 bases between. The CDR3 nucleotides are TGTGCCAGCAGCCAAGATTTGGGCGGGAGCCCTAACTATGGCTACACCTTC. This codes for CASSQDLGGSPNYGYTF.

On this clone: This specimen includes other DNA sequences encoding the same CDR3. The gene calls are TRBV5-1 and TRBJ2-2, with D possibly matching TRBD1 (6 bases). Trimming removed 0 bases from V and 5 bases from J, with 8 bases in between. CDR1 is SGHRS and CDR2 is YFSETQ in the germline V gene. The CDR3 contains 14 residues. CDR3 DNA sequence: TGCGCCAGCAGCTTGGGGCAGGGGACCGGGGAGCTGTTTTTT. Protein sequence: CASSLGQGTGELFF. The entire variable domain, with the rest obtained from reference TRBV5-1 and TRBJ2-2, is as follows: KAGVTQTPRYLIKTRGQQVTLSCSPISGHRSVSWYQQTPGQGLQFLFEYFSETQRNKGNFPGRFSGRQFSNSRSEMNVSTLELGDSALYLCASSLGQGTGELFFGEGSRLTVL.

The chain employs TRBV2 and TRBJ1-2; the match to TRBD1 covers 10 bases. The CDR3 sequence is 15 residues long. Germline-derived CDR1 and CDR2 are SNHLY and FYNNEI. V dropped 8 bases and J dropped 4; count of bases not matched to a gene: 10. CDR3 nucleotides: TGTGCCAGCTTCGAACGGACAGGGGGGGTCTATGGCTACACCTTC. This sequence encodes CASFERTGGVYGYTF.

This sequence joins TRBV27 and TRBJ1-4; 8 bases align to TRBD1. The CDR3 contains 16 residues. From germline, CDR1 is MNHEY and CDR2 SMNVEV (reference sequence). V lost 3 bases, J lost 5 bases, and 8 bases stayed unmatched. In nucleotides, the CDR3 is TGTGCCAGCAGTTTCGGGCAGGGGGCCTTAAATGAAAAACTGTTTTTT. Amino acids: CASSFGQGALNEKLFF.

The chain couples TRBV19 to TRBJ2-3; 8 bases match TRBD1. The CDR3 runs to 16 residues. In germline, CDR1 is LNHDA, CDR2 SQIVND (reference sequence). The V segment lost 3 bases and the J segment 3 bases; nucleotides outside the gene matches: 8. The CDR3 reads CASSIGPGGATDTQYF. DNA for the CDR3: TGTGCCAGTAGTATCGGGCCAGGGGGCGCGACAGATACGCAGTATTTT.

The rearrangement joins TRBV27 to TRBJ2-1; 9 bases are shared with TRBD2. The V and J ends lost 7 bases and 3 bases, in that order; junction bases with no gene match: 4. This CDR3 has 14 amino acids. CDR1 is MNHEY and CDR2 is SMNVEV in the germline V gene (reference sequence). Here the CDR3 DNA reads TGTGCCAGCACCATTAGCGGGGGCTACAATGAGCAGTTCTTC. As protein: CASTISGGYNEQFF.

The chain carries TRBV29-1 and TRBJ2-7; TRBD2 is a possible D gene (6 bases). The CDR3 has 12 residues. V lost 7 bases to trimming and J lost 4 bases, with 14 bases between them. CDR1 is SQVTM and CDR2 is ANQGSEA in the germline V gene. DNA for the CDR3: TGCAGCGCGGCGGGGTTCGAGTACGAGCAGTACTTC. Its protein is CSAAGFEYEQYF.

This sequence joins TRBV4-3 and TRBJ2-5, with D perhaps TRBD2 (7 bases). The ends were cut back, 1 base at V and 4 bases at J, with 19 bases in the middle. The CDR3 sequence is 17 residues long. Germline assignment: CDR1 LGHNA and CDR2 YSLEER. DNA of the CDR3: TGCGCCAGCAGCCAAGTTTGGGGGGGGGCACCTTTAGAGACCCAGTACTTC. Protein product: CASSQVWGGAPLETQYF.

This clone has a single count. This chain connects TRBV7-8 to TRBJ1-1, with D perhaps matching TRBD1 (6 bases). CDR3 length: 15 amino acids. Trimming removed 2 bases from V and 3 bases from J, with 13 bases in between. Germline V lookup: CDR1 SGHVS, CDR2 FQNEAQ. CDR3 nucleotides: TGTGCCAGCAGCTTACCGGGACAAATTTACACTGAAGCTTTCTTT. As protein: CASSLPGQIYTEAFF.